These T cell receptor beta chains were read from a single sample in a study of T-cell reconstitution after alpha-beta-depleted transplantation in children. One entry per CDR3 protein, called by TCRdb with MiXCR from the PCR reads. Of approximately 190,000 distinct CDR3 sequences in the sample, roughly 6% are singletons; the top ten hold around 4.4%. Sequencing used PBMCs, obtained before TCRalphabeta/CD19-depleted stem cell transplant. These receptor sequences come from a girl less than two years old with combined immunodeficiency, due to receive a stem cell transplant. The CDR3 runs from the conserved cysteine through the conserved F or W. The order of the fields is V gene, J gene, D gene, clone size, CDR3 DNA, CDR3 protein. A D gene is named only where the DNA matches it firmly. The listing skips clone size in some rows; elsewhere it reads once, few, many or a size class.

>TRBV6-2/TRBV6-3|TRBJ1-2|TRBD1|NA
TGTGCCAGCAGTTACCAGGACAGGGGATGTTGCGCTAATGGCTACACCTTC
CASSYQDRGCCANGYTF
>TRBV7-2|TRBJ2-7|NA|many
TGTGCCAGCAGCTTCACTGCTACCTACGAGCAGTACTTC
CASSFTATYEQYF
>TRBV7-2|TRBJ2-5|NA|few
TGTGCCAGCAGCCACGTGGGCGATCAAGAGACCCAGTACTTC
CASSHVGDQETQYF
>TRBV4-2|TRBJ1-5|NA|many
TGTGCCAGCAGCCCCTCCAAGATGAGGAGGTGGGGCAATCAGCCCCAGCATTTT
CASSPSKMRRWGNQPQHF
>TRBV13|TRBJ2-3|NA|few
TGTGCCAGCAGCGGTGTAGGGGATACGCAGTATTTT
CASSGVGDTQYF
>TRBV9|TRBJ2-1|TRBD1|many
TGTGCCAGCAGTGTGGGGACAGTCTCCTACAATGAGCAGTTCTTC
CASSVGTVSYNEQFF
>TRBV10-3|TRBJ2-3|TRBD2|many
TGTGCCATCAGTGAGTCCTTCGCGGGGGGCACCCCAGATACGCAGTATTTT
CAISESFAGGTPDTQYF
>TRBV12-3/TRBV12-4|TRBJ2-6|NA|many
TGTGCCAGCAGTGCGGACGGGACTGGGGCCAACGTCCTGACTTTC
CASSADGTGANVLTF
>TRBV29-1|TRBJ2-2|NA|many
TGCAGCGTTGGCACCCTGAACACCGGGGAGCTGTTTTTT
CSVGTLNTGELFF
>TRBV19|TRBJ2-7|NA|many
TGTGCCAGTAGTCTATCCCTCCAGGCTGGGCAGGGCGAGCAGTACTTC
CASSLSLQAGQGEQYF
>TRBV20-1|TRBJ2-1|NA|NA
TGCAGTGCTCCCCGCCGGCGGGGCAATGAGCAGTTCTTC
CSAPRRRGNEQFF
>TRBV20-1|TRBJ2-7|NA|many
TGCAGTGCTTCACCTACGGGGGCCTACGAGCAGTACTTC
CSASPTGAYEQYF
>TRBV6-5|TRBJ2-7|NA|many
TGTGCCAGCAGTTACCTTCCTCCCGCCAGGGGAGTTTACTACGAGCAGTACTTC
CASSYLPPARGVYYEQYF
>TRBV29-1|TRBJ2-4|NA|many
TGCAGCGTTGAAGCAGGGAACAAAAACATTCAGTACTTC
CSVEAGNKNIQYF
>TRBV20-1|TRBJ2-1|TRBD2|many
TGCAGTCCCCACGGGGGGGCCAGTGGAAATGAGCAGTTCTTC
CSPHGGASGNEQFF
>TRBV7-6|TRBJ2-1|TRBD1|NA
TGTGCCAGTAGCCTCGACAGGGGTTCCTACAATGAGCAGTTCTTC
CASSLDRGSYNEQFF
>TRBV12-3/TRBV12-4|TRBJ1-2|NA|many
TGTGCCAGCAGTTTCGGGGGGGCGGGTGGCTACACCTTC
CASSFGGAGGYTF
>TRBV7-3|TRBJ2-1|NA|many
TGTGCCAGCAGCTTCGCGGGTTTGTACAATGAGCAGTTCTTC
CASSFAGLYNEQFF
>TRBV20-1|TRBJ2-1|NA|many
TGCAGTGCTAGAAACTACCACAATGAGCAGTTCTTC
CSARNYHNEQFF
>TRBV29-1|TRBJ2-1|TRBD2|many
TGCAGCGTAGTAGGACTAGCGGGAGGGTCCTACAATGAGCAGTTCTTC
CSVVGLAGGSYNEQFF
>TRBV7-9|TRBJ2-5|TRBD1|many
TGTGCCAGCAGCTACCCCTACAGGGGGCGCAAAGAGACCCAGTACTTC
CASSYPYRGRKETQYF
>TRBV29-1|TRBJ2-5|NA|many
TGCAGCGTAAACAGGGCCACAACTCAAGAGACCCAGTACTTC
CSVNRATTQETQYF
>TRBV29-1|TRBJ2-2|NA|many
TGCAGCGTTGTTAAGCCAGGAGGGGGAAATACCGGGGAGCTGTTTTTT
CSVVKPGGGNTGELFF
>TRBV24-1|TRBJ2-3|NA|NA
TGTGCCACCAGTGATCCCTACCAACCCACAGATACGCAGTATTTT
CATSDPYQPTDTQYF
>TRBV5-1|TRBJ2-3|NA|many
TGCGCCAGCAGCCGGGCGGAAGGGGGGATTCGCACAGATACGCAGTATTTT
CASSRAEGGIRTDTQYF
>TRBV29-1|TRBJ2-5|NA|many
TGCAGCGTTGAAGAAGAGACCCAGTACTTC
CSVEEETQYF
>TRBV7-8|TRBJ2-2|NA|many
TGTGCCAGCAGCTTAGAGGGTGGATACGGGGAGCTGTTTTTT
CASSLEGGYGELFF
>TRBV4-1|TRBJ2-7|NA|NA
TGCGCCAGCAGCCTCGAGGGCGCGGTATACGAGCAGTACTTC
CASSLEGAVYEQYF
>TRBV7-3|TRBJ2-1|TRBD2|many
TGTGCCAGCAGCTTAATGGGGCTAGCGGGAGTCCACAATGAGCAGTTCTTC
CASSLMGLAGVHNEQFF
>TRBV28|TRBJ1-5|NA|NA
TGTGCCAGCAGTTCAGGGCCTACCACTCCCTCCCCCCAGCATTTT
CASSSGPTTPSPQHF
>TRBV7-3|TRBJ2-5|TRBD1|few
TGTGCCAGCAGCCCTTCGGGACAGGGGGCGGGAGAGACCCAGTACTTC
CASSPSGQGAGETQYF
>TRBV28|TRBJ1-5|NA|many
TGTGCCAGCAGTCCGAACAGAGGGTGGCAGCCCCAGCATTTT
CASSPNRGWQPQHF